Each of the 27 T cell receptor beta chains below was sequenced from the same sample in a study of shared clonotypes between healthy human individuals (dated by TCRdb to 2019 to 2021). Libraries were prepared through the immunoSEQ multiplex PCR assay. TCRdb obtained this table from immuneACCESS and retained in-frame rearrangements with V and J assigned. These tables miss some clones; where compared with another copy, unresolved V genes account for less than half of the shortfall, and the remainder is unexplained. The sample has about 2.4 million clones on record, 80% to 95% of them singletons. Jointly, the top ten make up 0.36% of the sample. What was sequenced was naive CD4+ T cells from PBMCs. This sample's cell subset or site label indicates: CD45RA+ positively selected. The source of these receptors is a man younger than 35 in good health. Some clones in this sample may be carry-over from other donors' samples.

This rearrangement joins TRBV6-5 to TRBJ2-7; 7 bases align to TRBD2. J gave up 6 bases and V 1 base, and 9 bases lay outside the gene matches. The germline V gene encodes CDR1 MNHEY and CDR2 SVGAGI. The CDR3 covers 15 residues. Here the CDR3 reads CASSYWGEGNSEQYF. The CDR3 DNA follows: TGTGCCAGCAGTTACTGGGGGGAGGGAAACTCCGAGCAGTACTTC.

The chain carries TRBV7-2 and TRBJ2-2; D is uncertain. CDR1 is SGHTA and CDR2 is FQGNSA in the germline V gene. This CDR3 comprises 17 residues. V was pared by 3 bases and J by 5 bases, with 19 bases between. The CDR3 sequence is CASSLGQVRPGTGELFF. The CDR3 DNA reads TGTGCCAGCAGCTTGGGCCAGGTCCGGCCTGGAACCGGGGAGCTGTTTTTT.

The rearrangement links TRBV27 to TRBJ2-7; D not certain. Trimming cost V 6 bases and J 1 base, with 13 bases left between them. Germline CDR1 MNHEY, CDR2 SMNVEV (reference sequence). The CDR3 contains 14 residues. The CDR3 loop is CASRSIRASYEQYF. CDR3 bases: TGTGCCAGCAGGTCTATACGGGCATCCTACGAGCAGTACTTC.

The rearrangement uses TRBV5-1 and TRBJ2-7; D remains ambiguous. Per the germline V gene, CDR1 is SGHRS and CDR2 is YFSETQ. This CDR3 is 9 amino acids long. Trimming removed 5 bases from V and 8 bases from J, with 5 bases in between. The CDR3 reads CASRNKQYF. The CDR3, as DNA: TGCGCCAGCAGGAATAAGCAGTACTTC.

Turning to this clone: This specimen includes other DNA sequences encoding the same CDR3. This sequence joins TRBV28 and TRBJ2-7; 7 bases line up with TRBD2. The germline gives CDR1 MDHEN, CDR2 SYDVKM. The length of the CDR3 is 15 residues. V was clipped by 3 bases and J by 2 bases; unmatched bases: 7. The CDR3 DNA reads as TGTGCCAGCAGTTTGCCTAGCGGATTCACCTACGAGCAGTACTTC. Its protein product is CASSLPSGFTYEQYF.

This chain joins TRBV29-1 and TRBJ2-1; D is possibly TRBD1 (6 bases). The germline V gene encodes CDR1 SQVTM and CDR2 ANQGSEA. The CDR3 consists of 13 residues. V gave up 6 bases and J gave up 3 bases, with 12 bases separating them. The CDR3 nucleotides read TGCAGCGTCGCCCGGACAGACTACAATGAGCAGTTCTTC. Its translation: CSVARTDYNEQFF.

V gene TRBV9 combines with J gene TRBJ2-5; D is unresolved. The V gene's germline CDR1 is SGDLS and CDR2 YYNGEE. Trimming removed 4 bases from V and 7 bases from J, with 8 bases in between. The CDR3 has 11 residues. For the CDR3, the DNA is TGTGCCAGCAGCCGCGGCGGGACCCAGTACTTC. Encoded protein: CASSRGGTQYF.

The J gene is TRBJ2-7, the V gene TRBV6-1; possible D gene TRBD2, 5 bases. The CDR3 runs to 15 residues. Germline CDR1 reads MNHNS; CDR2 reads SASEGT. V was pared by 2 bases and J by 3 bases, with 14 bases between. This CDR3 is CASSEYHRAGYEQYF. Here the CDR3 DNA reads TGTGCCAGCAGTGAATACCACCGGGCGGGCTACGAGCAGTACTTC.

The CDR3 sequence is CASSLVRLAGVDEQFF. CDR3 nucleotide sequence: TGTGCCAGCAGCTTAGTTCGGCTAGCGGGAGTTGATGAGCAGTTCTTC. The V and J genes are TRBV7-2 and TRBJ2-1, with TRBD2 matching over 10 bases. The germline CDR1 and CDR2 sequences are SGHTA and FQGNSA. The CDR3 runs 16 residues. The V gene end was trimmed by 1 base and the J gene end by 8 bases; junction bases not matched to a gene: 8.

J is TRBJ2-7 and V is TRBV6-1, with D possibly TRBD2 on 6 matching bases. V lost 2 bases to trimming and J lost 5 bases, with 13 bases between them. This CDR3 has 14 amino acids. Germline-derived CDR1 and CDR2 are MNHNS and SASEGT. CDR3 sequence: CASSESGGYHEQYF. The CDR3 coding sequence is TGTGCCAGCAGTGAAAGTGGAGGGTATCACGAGCAGTACTTC.

The chain employs TRBV28 and TRBJ1-5; D possibly corresponds to TRBD1 (6 bases). Germline assignment: CDR1 MDHEN and CDR2 SYDVKM. V was shortened by 3 bases and J by 3 bases, with 15 bases between the two germline ends. This CDR3 spans 16 amino acids. The CDR3 DNA follows: TGTGCCAGCAGTTTTTTAGCCAGGGGAAACAATCAGCCCCAGCATTTT. Translated, it gives CASSFLARGNNQPQHF.

The rearrangement uses TRBV11-2 and TRBJ2-7; 10 bases agree with TRBD2. Looked up from germline, CDR1 is SGHAT and CDR2 is FQNNGV. CDR3 length equals 16 residues. V shed 1 base, J shed 5 bases, and the junction held 8 bases outside the gene matches. The CDR3 bases are TGTGCCAGCAGCTTAGGACTAGCGGGTCCTCTGGACGAGCAGTACTTC. Translated: CASSLGLAGPLDEQYF.

This chain links TRBV7-2 with TRBJ2-4; no reliable D call. CDR3 length equals 14 residues. CDR1 is SGHTA, CDR2 FQGNSA, per germline. V lost 5 bases to trimming and J lost 6 bases, with 14 bases between them. This CDR3 reads CASSPGPPPNIQYF. CDR3 nucleotides: TGTGCCAGCAGCCCCGGGCCACCACCAAACATTCAGTACTTC.

In this sample, this clone turned up a few times. The sample carries other DNA sequences with the same CDR3. The chain employs TRBV30 and TRBJ1-2; the match to TRBD1 covers 7 bases. The CDR3 consists of 13 residues. V trimming: 3 bases; J trimming: 2 bases; junction bases outside the gene matches: 3. Germline V CDR1 and CDR2: GTSNPN, SVGIG (reference sequence). The CDR3 protein is CAWSPGQNYGYTF. The CDR3 region has the DNA TGTGCCTGGAGCCCGGGACAGAACTATGGCTACACCTTC.

CDR3 nucleotides: TGTGCCATCAGTAAAACAGGGACTAATGAAAAACTGTTTTTT. Protein product: CAISKTGTNEKLFF. J is TRBJ1-4 and V is TRBV10-3, with D perhaps TRBD1 (6 bases). The CDR3 is 14 amino acids. Germline loops: CDR1 ENHRY, CDR2 SYGVKD. Trimming removed 5 bases at V and 2 bases at J, with 9 bases between.

The CDR3 DNA is TGTGCCACAAGAGAGCAGGGGGCGCGGGGCTATGGCTACACCTTC. Translating it yields CATREQGARGYGYTF. V and J are TRBV10-3 and TRBJ1-2, with 8 bases fitting TRBD1. Germline lookup yields CDR1 ENHRY and CDR2 SYGVKD. The ends lost 10 bases at V and 4 bases at J; junction bases unmatched: 14. The CDR3 length is 15 residues.

The rearrangement uses TRBV2 and TRBJ2-5, with D possibly matching TRBD1 (5 bases). TRBJ2-7 matches the DNA end more closely, so the J call is doubtful. Germline values: CDR1 SNHLY, CDR2 FYNNEI. This CDR3 spans 12 amino acids. CDR3 protein: CASSFSGYEQYF. In DNA form, the CDR3 reads TGTGCCAGCAGTTTCTCAGGGTACGAGCAGTACTTC.

The chain recombines TRBV27 with TRBJ2-7, with D maybe TRBD2 (5 bases). The CDR3 covers 16 residues. Per the germline V gene, CDR1 is MNHEY and CDR2 is SMNVEV (reference sequence). V was clipped by 2 bases and J by 0 bases, with 14 bases between them. As DNA, the CDR3 is TGTGCCAGCAGTTTAGGACCCCCTAGCTCCTCCTACGAGCAGTACTTC. Translating gives CASSLGPPSSSYEQYF.

The chain employs TRBV18 and TRBJ2-1; 7 bases align to TRBD1. V lost 3 bases, J lost 7 bases, and 9 bases stayed unmatched. Germline CDR1 is KGHSH and CDR2 is LQKENI. The length of the CDR3 is 15 residues. CDR3 region: CASSPRAGGRNEQFF. As DNA, the CDR3 is TGTGCCAGCTCACCGAGGGCAGGGGGTAGAAATGAGCAGTTCTTC.

The rearrangement joins TRBV9 to TRBJ1-5; 7 nucleotides line up with TRBD1. The CDR3 extends over 17 amino acids. With 3 bases clipped from V and 3 bases from J, the junction kept 12 bases outside the gene matches. The V gene's germline CDR1 is SGDLS and CDR2 YYNGEE. The CDR3 DNA is TGTGCCAGCAGCGCCCTACAGGGGAAGATAATCAATCAGCCCCAGCATTTT. Amino acid sequence: CASSALQGKIINQPQHF.

About this clone itself: The sample has other DNA sequences that encode this CDR3 too. The chain has TRBV7-3 and TRBJ1-1; no clear D. CDR3 length: 14 amino acids. Deletions cut 0 bases from V and 5 bases from J, with 10 bases between. Germline CDR1 and CDR2: SGHTA and FQGTGA. Here the CDR3 reads CASSLTGRGTEAFF. The CDR3, as DNA: TGTGCCAGCAGCTTAACCGGGAGAGGGACTGAAGCTTTCTTT. Full variable domain (outside the CDR3, taken from reference TRBV7-3 and TRBJ1-1): GAGVSQTPSNKVTEKGKYVELRCDPISGHTALYWYRQSLGQGPEFLIYFQGTGAADDSGLPNDRFFAVRPEGSVSTLKIQRTERGDSAVYLCASSLTGRGTEAFFGQGTRLTVV.

The sample holds a few counts of this clone. V is TRBV5-1 and J is TRBJ1-1; D gene unclear. The CDR3 consists of 13 residues. Germline V gene sequence: CDR1 SGHRS, CDR2 YFSETQ. The V and J ends lost 2 bases and 4 bases respectively, with 9 bases between them. The CDR3 here is CASSLIVSTEAFF. CDR3 sequence (DNA): TGCGCCAGCAGCTTAATCGTTAGCACTGAAGCTTTCTTT. Together with reference TRBV5-1 and TRBJ1-1, the CDR3 gives the full variable domain: KAGVTQTPRYLIKTRGQQVTLSCSPISGHRSVSWYQQTPGQGLQFLFEYFSETQRNKGNFPGRFSGRQFSNSRSEMNVSTLELGDSALYLCASSLIVSTEAFFGQGTRLTVV.

Worth noting for this clone: Other DNA sequences from this sample encode an identical CDR3 as well. This sequence joins TRBV5-1 and TRBJ2-1, with 13 bases identical to TRBD2. The CDR3 is 16 residues long. Losses at the gene ends were 3 bases for V and 3 bases for J; bases not matched to a gene: 3. CDR1 is SGHRS and CDR2 is YFSETQ in the germline V gene. The CDR3 DNA reads as TGCGCCAGCAGCTGGGGACTAGCGGGACACTACAATGAGCAGTTCTTC. Translating gives CASSWGLAGHYNEQFF.

A remark on this clone: This CDR3 is also generated by other DNA sequences in the sample. This sequence joins TRBV5-1 and TRBJ2-1; D remains unclear. This CDR3 contains 13 residues. The germline V gene encodes CDR1 SGHRS and CDR2 YFSETQ. V lost 0 bases, J lost 5 bases, and 6 bases lay in between. CDR3 DNA sequence: TGCGCCAGCAGCTTGGGCATAAACAATGAGCAGTTCTTC. It codes for CASSLGINNEQFF.

The chain recombines TRBV30 with TRBJ1-5, with a possible D match to TRBD1 (5 bases). V was shortened by 1 base and J by 7 bases, with 11 bases between the two germline ends. This CDR3 region has 13 residues. Germline V gene lookup returns CDR1 GTSNPN and CDR2 SVGIG (reference sequence). This CDR3 is CAWSAGLGQPQHF. The CDR3 region has the DNA TGTGCCTGGAGTGCAGGGCTTGGGCAGCCCCAGCATTTT.

The chain couples TRBV2 to TRBJ2-3; 12 bases match TRBD2. V dropped 6 bases and J dropped 6; count of bases not matched to a gene: 4. The CDR3 contains 14 residues. The germline V gene encodes CDR1 SNHLY and CDR2 FYNNEI. The CDR3 coding sequence is TGTGCCAGCAGAATGCTAGCGGGAGGGGATACGCAGTATTTT. Residues: CASRMLAGGDTQYF.

As regards this clone: The sample carries other DNA sequences with the same CDR3. This chain connects TRBV7-2 to TRBJ2-7; a weak D match, TRBD2 (6 bases). V was shortened by 1 base and J by 7 bases, with 11 bases between the two germline ends. Germline CDR1 and CDR2: SGHTA and FQGNSA. CDR3 length: 13 residues. In nucleotides, the CDR3 is TGTGCCAGCAGCTTAGGGCTAGCGAGGGAGCAGTACTTC. It is translated as CASSLGLAREQYF.